The text below deals with one TCR beta chain. Antigen specificity is unknown. Synthesis of TCR cDNA relied on 5'RACE template switching, which attached a universal primer site and UMIs. TCRdb re-derived calls from the 5' RACE reads in MiXCR, one entry per CDR3 protein. The table has approximately 250,000 distinct CDR3 sequences, around 5.2% seen once. This sample was included in a study of T cells after yellow fever vaccination. Study-level points and caveats: The booster saw the reappearance of most primary-vaccination clones (nearly 98% CD4, 88% CD8). The secondary response peaked faster, at day 5 versus 15, but was weaker. The CD4 compartment and the CD8 compartment contained a small share of clonotypes in common.

The CDR3 contains 15 residues. The germline V and J ends were trimmed by 1 base and 5 bases, with 14 bases remaining between them. The genes are TRBV12-3 or TRBV12-4 and TRBJ1-1, with D perhaps matching TRBD1 (6 bases). This receptor was obtained from a man aged 18-30 years who received the YFV17D yellow fever vaccine. The sample in question was CD4+ T cells sorted from PBMCs, obtained on the day of the yellow fever booster vaccination. The CDR3 region is CASSLVGGGGTEAFF. The CDR3 DNA sequence: TGTGCCAGCAGTTTAGTAGGGGGTGGGGGAACTGAAGCTTTCTTT.